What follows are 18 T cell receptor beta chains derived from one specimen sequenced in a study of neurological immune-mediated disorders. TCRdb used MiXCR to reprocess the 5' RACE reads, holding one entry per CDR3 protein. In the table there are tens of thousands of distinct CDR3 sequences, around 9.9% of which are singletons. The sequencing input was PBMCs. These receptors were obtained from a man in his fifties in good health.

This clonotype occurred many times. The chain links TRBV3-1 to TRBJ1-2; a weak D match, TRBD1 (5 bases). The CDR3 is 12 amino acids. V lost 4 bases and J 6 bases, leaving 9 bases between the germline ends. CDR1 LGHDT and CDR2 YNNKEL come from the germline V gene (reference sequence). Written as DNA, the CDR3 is TGTGCCAGCAGCCGGCCGGGGGATGGCTACACCTTC. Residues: CASSRPGDGYTF.

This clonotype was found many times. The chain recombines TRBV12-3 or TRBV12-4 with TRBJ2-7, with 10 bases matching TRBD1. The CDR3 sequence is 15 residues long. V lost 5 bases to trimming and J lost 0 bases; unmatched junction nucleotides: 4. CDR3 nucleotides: TGTGCCAGCAGTAGACAGGGGGCGGGCTCCTACGAGCAGTACTTC. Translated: CASSRQGAGSYEQYF.

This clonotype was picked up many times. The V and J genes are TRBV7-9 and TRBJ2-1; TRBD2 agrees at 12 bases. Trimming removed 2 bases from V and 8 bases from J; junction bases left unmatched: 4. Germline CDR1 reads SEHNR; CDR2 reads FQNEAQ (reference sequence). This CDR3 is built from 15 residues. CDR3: CASSLLAGGRDEQFF. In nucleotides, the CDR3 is TGTGCCAGCAGCTTACTAGCGGGGGGGCGTGATGAGCAGTTCTTC.

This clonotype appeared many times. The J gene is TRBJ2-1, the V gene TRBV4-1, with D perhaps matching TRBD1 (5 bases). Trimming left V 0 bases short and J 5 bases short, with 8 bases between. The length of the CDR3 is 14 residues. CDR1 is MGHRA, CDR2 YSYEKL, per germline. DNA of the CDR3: TGCGCCAGCAGCCAAGATAGGACAAACAATGAGCAGTTCTTC. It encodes CASSQDRTNNEQFF.

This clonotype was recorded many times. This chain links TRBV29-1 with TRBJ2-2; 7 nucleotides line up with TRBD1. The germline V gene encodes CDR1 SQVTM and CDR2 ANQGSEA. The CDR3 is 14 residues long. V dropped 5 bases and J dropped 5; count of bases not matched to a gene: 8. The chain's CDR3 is CSVRDRGYTGELFF. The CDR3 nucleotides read TGCAGCGTTCGGGACAGAGGATATACCGGGGAGCTGTTTTTT.

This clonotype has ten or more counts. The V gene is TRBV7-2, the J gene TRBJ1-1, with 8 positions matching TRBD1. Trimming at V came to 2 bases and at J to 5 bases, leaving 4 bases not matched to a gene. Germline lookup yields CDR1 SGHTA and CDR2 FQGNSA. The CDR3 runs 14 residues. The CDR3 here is CASSLNRGMTEAFF. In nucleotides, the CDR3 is TGTGCCAGCAGCTTAAACAGGGGGATGACTGAAGCTTTCTTT.

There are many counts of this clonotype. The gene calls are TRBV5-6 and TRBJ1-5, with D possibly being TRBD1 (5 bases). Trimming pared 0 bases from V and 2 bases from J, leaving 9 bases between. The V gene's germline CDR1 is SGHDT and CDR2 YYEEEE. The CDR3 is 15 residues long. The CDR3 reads CASSLAGGRNQPQHF. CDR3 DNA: TGTGCCAGCAGCTTGGCGGGGGGTCGCAATCAGCCCCAGCATTTT.

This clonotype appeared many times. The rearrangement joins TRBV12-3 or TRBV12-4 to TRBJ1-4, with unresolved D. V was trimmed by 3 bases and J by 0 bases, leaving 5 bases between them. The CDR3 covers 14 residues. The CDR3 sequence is CASSFDATNEKLFF. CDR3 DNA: TGTGCCAGCAGTTTCGACGCAACTAATGAAAAACTGTTTTTT.

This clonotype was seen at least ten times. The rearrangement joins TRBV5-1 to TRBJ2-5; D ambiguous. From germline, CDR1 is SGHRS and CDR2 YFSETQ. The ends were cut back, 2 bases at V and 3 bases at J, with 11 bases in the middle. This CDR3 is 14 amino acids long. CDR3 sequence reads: CASSFQGTEETQYF. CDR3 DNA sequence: TGCGCCAGCAGCTTCCAAGGTACAGAAGAGACCCAGTACTTC.

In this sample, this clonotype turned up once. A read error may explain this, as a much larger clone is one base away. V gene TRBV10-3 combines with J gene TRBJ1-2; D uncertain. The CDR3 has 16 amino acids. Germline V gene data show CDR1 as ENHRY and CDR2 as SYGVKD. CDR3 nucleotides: TGTGCCATCAGTGAGAGCCGGGATGGGCTGGGCTATGGCCACACCTTC. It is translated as CAISESRDGLGYGHTF.

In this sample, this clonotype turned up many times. The DNA for the CDR3 is TGTGCCAGCAGTCTCGGGTGGGGACTAGCGGGCGAGCAGTACTTC. As protein: CASSLGWGLAGEQYF. The chain joins TRBV28 to TRBJ2-7; TRBD2 agrees at 12 bases. The CDR3 extends over 15 amino acids. The V gene end was trimmed by 5 bases and the J gene end by 6 bases; junction bases not matched to a gene: 8. Per the germline V gene, CDR1 is MDHEN and CDR2 is SYDVKM.

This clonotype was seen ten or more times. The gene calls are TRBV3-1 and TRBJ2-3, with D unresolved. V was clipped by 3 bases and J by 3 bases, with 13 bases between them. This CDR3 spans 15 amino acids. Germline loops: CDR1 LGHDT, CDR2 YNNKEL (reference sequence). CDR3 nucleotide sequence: TGTGCCAGCAGCCAGGTGATGAGGTCGACAGATACGCAGTATTTT. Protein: CASSQVMRSTDTQYF.

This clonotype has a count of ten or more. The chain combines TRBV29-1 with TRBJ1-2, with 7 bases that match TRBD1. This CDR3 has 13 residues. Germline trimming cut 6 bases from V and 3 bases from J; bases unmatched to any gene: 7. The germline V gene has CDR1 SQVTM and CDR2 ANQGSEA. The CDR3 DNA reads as TGCAGCGTCCGCGGGGACAGCTACTATGGCTACACCTTC. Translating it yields CSVRGDSYYGYTF.

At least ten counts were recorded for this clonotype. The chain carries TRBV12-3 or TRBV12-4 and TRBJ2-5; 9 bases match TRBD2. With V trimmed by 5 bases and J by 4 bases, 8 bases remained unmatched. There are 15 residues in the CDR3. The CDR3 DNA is TGTGCCAGCAGTGGGGGACTAGCAGGAGGAGAGACCCAGTACTTC. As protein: CASSGGLAGGETQYF.

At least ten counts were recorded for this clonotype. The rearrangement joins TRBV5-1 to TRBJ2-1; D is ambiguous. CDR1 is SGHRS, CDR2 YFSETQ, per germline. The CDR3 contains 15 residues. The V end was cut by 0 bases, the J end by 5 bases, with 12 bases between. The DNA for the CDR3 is TGCGCCAGCAGCTTGGGACCCATTCGAGACAATGAGCAGTTCTTC. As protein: CASSLGPIRDNEQFF.

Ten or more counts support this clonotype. The DNA for the CDR3 is TGTGCCAGCAGTTCTCAATCCGGACAGGGGGGTAGCAATGAGCAGTTCTTC. Amino acid sequence: CASSSQSGQGGSNEQFF. J is TRBJ2-1 and V is TRBV25-1; 10 bases agree with TRBD1. The CDR3 spans 17 residues. CDR1 is MGHDK, CDR2 SYGVNS, per germline. V shed 5 bases, J shed 6 bases, and the junction held 13 bases outside the gene matches.

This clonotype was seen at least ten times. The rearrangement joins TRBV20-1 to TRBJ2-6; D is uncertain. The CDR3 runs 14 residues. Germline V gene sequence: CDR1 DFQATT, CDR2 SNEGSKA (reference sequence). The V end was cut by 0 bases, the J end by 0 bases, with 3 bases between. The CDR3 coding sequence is TGCAGTGCTAGAGACAGCTCTGGGGCCAACGTCCTGACTTTC. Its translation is CSARDSSGANVLTF.

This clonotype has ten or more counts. The CDR3 sequence is CSALLRTSGSYNEQFF. As DNA, the CDR3 is TGCAGTGCTCTCCTTCGGACTAGCGGCTCATACAATGAGCAGTTCTTC. The chain is built from TRBV20-1 and TRBJ2-1, with 10 bases lining up with TRBD2. The V gene end was trimmed by 5 bases and the J gene end by 4 bases; junction bases not matched to a gene: 11. The CDR3 runs to 16 residues. Germline values: CDR1 DFQATT, CDR2 SNEGSKA (reference sequence).